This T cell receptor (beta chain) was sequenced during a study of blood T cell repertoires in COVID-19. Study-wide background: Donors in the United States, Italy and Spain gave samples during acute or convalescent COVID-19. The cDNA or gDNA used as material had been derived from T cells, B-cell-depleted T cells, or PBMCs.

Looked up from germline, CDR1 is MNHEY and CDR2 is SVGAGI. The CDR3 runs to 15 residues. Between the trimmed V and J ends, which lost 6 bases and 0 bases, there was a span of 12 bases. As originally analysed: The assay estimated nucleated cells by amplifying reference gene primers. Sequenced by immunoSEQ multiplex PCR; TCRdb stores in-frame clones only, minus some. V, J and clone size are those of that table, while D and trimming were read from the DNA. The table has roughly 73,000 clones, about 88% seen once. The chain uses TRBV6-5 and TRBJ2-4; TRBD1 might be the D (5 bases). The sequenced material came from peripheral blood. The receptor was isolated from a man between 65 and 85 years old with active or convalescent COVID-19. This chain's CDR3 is CASSYSQGAKNIQYF. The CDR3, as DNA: TGTGCCAGCAGCTACAGTCAGGGAGCCAAAAACATTCAGTACTTC.